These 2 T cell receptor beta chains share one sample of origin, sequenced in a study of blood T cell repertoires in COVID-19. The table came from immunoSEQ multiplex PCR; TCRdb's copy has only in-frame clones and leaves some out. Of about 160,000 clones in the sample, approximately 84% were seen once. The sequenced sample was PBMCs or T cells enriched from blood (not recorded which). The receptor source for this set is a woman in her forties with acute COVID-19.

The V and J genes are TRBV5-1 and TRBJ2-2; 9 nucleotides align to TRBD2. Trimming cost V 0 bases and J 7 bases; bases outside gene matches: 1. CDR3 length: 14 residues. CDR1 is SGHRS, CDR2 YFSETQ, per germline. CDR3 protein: CASSLATSGGELFF. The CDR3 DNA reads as TGCGCCAGCAGCTTGGCGACTAGCGGCGGGGAGCTGTTTTTT.

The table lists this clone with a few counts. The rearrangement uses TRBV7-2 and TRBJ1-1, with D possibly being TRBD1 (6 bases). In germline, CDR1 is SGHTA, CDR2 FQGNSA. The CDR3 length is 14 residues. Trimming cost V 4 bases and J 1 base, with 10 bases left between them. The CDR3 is CASSSRQANTEAFF. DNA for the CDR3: TGTGCCAGCAGCTCCCGACAGGCGAACACTGAAGCTTTCTTT.